The T cell receptor (beta chain) under discussion was sequenced for a study of blood T cell repertoires in COVID-19. Background on the study: The analysed material was cDNA or gDNA that came from T cells, B-cell-depleted T cells, or PBMCs.

Method: immunoSEQ multiplex PCR; TCRdb's copy keeps in-frame clones and lacks some. The sample holds about 250,000 clones, about 86% seen once. There are many counts of this clone. Germline loops: CDR1 LGHDT, CDR2 YNNKEL (reference sequence). The germline V and J ends were trimmed by 0 bases and 4 bases, with 6 bases remaining between them. This CDR3 comprises 13 residues. The chain recombines TRBV3-1 (or the pseudogene TRBV3-2) with TRBJ1-2; unclear D gene. Sequencing input: peripheral blood. The TCR sequence derives from a man between 40 and 49 years old with active or convalescent COVID-19. CDR3 amino acids: CASSQDLAYGYTF. The CDR3 nucleotides read TGTGCCAGCAGCCAAGATCTGGCCTATGGCTACACCTTC.